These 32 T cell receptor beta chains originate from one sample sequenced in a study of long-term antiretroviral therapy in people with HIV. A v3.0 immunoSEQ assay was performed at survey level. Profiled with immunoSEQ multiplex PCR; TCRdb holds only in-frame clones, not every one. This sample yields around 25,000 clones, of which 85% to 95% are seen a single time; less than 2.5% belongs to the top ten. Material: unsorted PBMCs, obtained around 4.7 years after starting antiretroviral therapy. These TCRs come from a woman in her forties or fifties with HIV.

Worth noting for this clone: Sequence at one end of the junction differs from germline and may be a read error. The CDR3 DNA is TGTGCTAGCAGCTTAGAGGGGCAGGGTGAGACCCAGTACTTC. This gives the protein CASSLEGQGETQYF. The chain joins TRBV7-7 to TRBJ2-5; D could derive from TRBD1 or TRBD2 (5 bases each). Per germline, CDR1 SSHAT and CDR2 FNYEAQ (reference sequence). The CDR3 sequence is 14 residues long.

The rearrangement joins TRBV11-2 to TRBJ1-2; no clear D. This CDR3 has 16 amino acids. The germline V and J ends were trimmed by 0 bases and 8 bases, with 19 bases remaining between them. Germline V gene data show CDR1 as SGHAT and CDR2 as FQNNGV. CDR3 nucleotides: TGTGCCAGCAGCTTAGATCCCAAACTTTCTTATGGAGGCTACACCTTC. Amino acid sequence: CASSLDPKLSYGGYTF.

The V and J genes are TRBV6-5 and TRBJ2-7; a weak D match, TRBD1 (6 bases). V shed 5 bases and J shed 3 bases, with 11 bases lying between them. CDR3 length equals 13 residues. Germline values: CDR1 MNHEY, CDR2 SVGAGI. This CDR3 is CASSDRPNYEQYF. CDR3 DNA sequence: TGTGCCAGCAGTGACAGGCCCAACTACGAGCAGTACTTC.

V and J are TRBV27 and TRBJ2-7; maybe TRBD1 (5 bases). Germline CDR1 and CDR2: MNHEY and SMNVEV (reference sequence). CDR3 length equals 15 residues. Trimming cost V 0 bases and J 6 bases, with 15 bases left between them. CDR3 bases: TGTGCCAGCAGTTTATCGGGTCAGGGCTTTGGCGAGCAGTACTTC. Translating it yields CASSLSGQGFGEQYF.

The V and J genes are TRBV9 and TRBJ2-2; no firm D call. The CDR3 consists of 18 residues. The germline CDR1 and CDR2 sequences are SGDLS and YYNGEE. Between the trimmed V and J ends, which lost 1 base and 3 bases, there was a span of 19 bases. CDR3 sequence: CASSVSLVGAFDTGELFF. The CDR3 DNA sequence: TGTGCCAGCAGCGTATCCTTGGTGGGCGCCTTTGACACCGGGGAGCTGTTTTTT. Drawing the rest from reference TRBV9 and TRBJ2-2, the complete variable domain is DSGVTQTPKHLITATGQRVTLRCSPRSGDLSVYWYQQSLDQGLQFLIQYYNGEERAKGNILERFSAQQFPDLHSELNLSSLELGDSALYFCASSVSLVGAFDTGELFFGEGSRLTVL.

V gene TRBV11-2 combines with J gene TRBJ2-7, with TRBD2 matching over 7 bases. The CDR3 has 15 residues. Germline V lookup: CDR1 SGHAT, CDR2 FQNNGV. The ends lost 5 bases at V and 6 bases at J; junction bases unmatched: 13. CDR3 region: CASSARRGGSSEQYF. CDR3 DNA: TGTGCCAGCAGCGCAAGGCGGGGAGGGTCTAGCGAGCAGTACTTC.

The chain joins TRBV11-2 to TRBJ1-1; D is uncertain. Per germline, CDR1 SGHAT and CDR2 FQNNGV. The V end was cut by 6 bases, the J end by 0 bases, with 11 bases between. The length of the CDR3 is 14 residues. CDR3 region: CASSLTGLNTEAFF. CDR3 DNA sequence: TGTGCCAGCAGTCTAACGGGGTTGAACACTGAAGCTTTCTTT.

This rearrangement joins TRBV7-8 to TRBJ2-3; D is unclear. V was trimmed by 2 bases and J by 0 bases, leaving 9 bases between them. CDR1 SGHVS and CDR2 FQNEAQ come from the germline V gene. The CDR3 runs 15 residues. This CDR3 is CASSLWLTSTDTQYF. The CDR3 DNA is TGTGCCAGCAGCTTATGGTTGACTAGCACAGATACGCAGTATTTT.

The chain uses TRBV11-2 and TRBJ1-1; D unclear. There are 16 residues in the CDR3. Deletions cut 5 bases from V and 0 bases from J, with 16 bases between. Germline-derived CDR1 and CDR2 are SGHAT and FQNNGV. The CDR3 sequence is CASSPEGGRMNTEAFF. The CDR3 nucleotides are TGTGCCAGCAGCCCGGAGGGTGGCAGAATGAACACTGAAGCTTTCTTT.

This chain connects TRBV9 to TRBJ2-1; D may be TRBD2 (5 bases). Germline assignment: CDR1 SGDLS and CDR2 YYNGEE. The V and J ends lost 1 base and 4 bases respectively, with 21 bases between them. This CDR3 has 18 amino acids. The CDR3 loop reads CASSVFDSDGGLYNEQFF. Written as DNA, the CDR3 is TGTGCCAGCAGCGTATTTGATAGCGATGGTGGGCTATACAATGAGCAGTTCTTC.

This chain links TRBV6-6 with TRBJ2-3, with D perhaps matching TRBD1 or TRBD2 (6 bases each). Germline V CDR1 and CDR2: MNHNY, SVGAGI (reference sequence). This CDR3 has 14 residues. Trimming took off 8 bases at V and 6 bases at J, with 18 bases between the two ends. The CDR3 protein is CASRTPGAGDTQYF. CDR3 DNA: TGTGCCAGCCGTACCCCGGGGGCGGGCGATACGCAGTATTTT.

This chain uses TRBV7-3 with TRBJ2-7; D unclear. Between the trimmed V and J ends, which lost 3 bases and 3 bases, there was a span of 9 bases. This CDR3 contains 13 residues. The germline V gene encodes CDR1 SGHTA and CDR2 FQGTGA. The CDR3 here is CASSFDLHYEQYF. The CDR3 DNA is TGTGCCAGCAGCTTTGACTTGCACTACGAGCAGTACTTC. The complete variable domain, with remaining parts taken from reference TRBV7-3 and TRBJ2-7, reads GAGVSQTPSNKVTEKGKYVELRCDPISGHTALYWYRQSLGQGPEFLIYFQGTGAADDSGLPNDRFFAVRPEGSVSTLKIQRTERGDSAVYLCASSFDLHYEQYFGPGTRLTVT.

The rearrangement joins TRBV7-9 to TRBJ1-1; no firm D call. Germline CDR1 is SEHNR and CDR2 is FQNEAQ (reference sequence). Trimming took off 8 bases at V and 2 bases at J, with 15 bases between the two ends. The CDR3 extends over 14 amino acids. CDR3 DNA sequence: TGTGCCAGCGACGGCGGTTCAGGTAACACTGAAGCTTTCTTT. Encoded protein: CASDGGSGNTEAFF.

The CDR3 nucleotides read TGCGCCAGCAGCGTATCCCCGGGACAGGGATCCGGCGAGCAGTACTTC. The encoded protein is CASSVSPGQGSGEQYF. V is TRBV4-1 and J is TRBJ2-7, with 9 bases that match TRBD1. J gave up 6 bases and V 5 bases, and 14 bases lay outside the gene matches. CDR1 and CDR2 from the germline V gene are MGHRA and YSYEKL. This CDR3 region has 16 residues.

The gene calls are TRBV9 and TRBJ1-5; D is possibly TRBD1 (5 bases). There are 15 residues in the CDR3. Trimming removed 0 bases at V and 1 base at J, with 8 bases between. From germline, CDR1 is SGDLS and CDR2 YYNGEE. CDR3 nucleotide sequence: TGTGCCAGCAGCGTAGGGGGGGTGAGCAATCAGCCCCAGCATTTT. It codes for CASSVGGVSNQPQHF.

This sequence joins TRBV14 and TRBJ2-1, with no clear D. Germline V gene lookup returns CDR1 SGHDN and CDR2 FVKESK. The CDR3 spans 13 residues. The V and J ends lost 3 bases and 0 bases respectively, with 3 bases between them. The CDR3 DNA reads TGTGCCAGCAGCCAGAACTCCTACAATGAGCAGTTCTTC. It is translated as CASSQNSYNEQFF.

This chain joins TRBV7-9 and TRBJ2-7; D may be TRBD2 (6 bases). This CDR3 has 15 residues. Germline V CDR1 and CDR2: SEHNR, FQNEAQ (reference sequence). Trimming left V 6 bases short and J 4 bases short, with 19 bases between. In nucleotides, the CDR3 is TGTGCCAGCAGTTCCGCAGGGACGGGGGATTACGAGCAGTACTTC. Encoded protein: CASSSAGTGDYEQYF.

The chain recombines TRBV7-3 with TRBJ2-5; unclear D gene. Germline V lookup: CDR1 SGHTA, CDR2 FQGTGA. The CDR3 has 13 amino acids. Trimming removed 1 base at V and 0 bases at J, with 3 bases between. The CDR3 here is CASSLRHQETQYF. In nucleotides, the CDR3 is TGTGCCAGCAGCTTAAGACACCAAGAGACCCAGTACTTC.

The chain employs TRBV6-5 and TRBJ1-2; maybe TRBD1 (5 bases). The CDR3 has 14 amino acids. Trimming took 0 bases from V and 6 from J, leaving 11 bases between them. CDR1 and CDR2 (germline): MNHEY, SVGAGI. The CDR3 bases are TGTGCCAGCAGTTACTCGAGAGGGGTTCATGGCTACACCTTC. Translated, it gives CASSYSRGVHGYTF.

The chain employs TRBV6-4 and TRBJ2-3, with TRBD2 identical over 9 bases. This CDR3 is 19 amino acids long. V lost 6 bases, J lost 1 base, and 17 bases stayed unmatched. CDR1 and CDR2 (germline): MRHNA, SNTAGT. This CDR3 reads CASRAPDVNRLAGTDTQYF. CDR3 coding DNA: TGTGCCAGCAGAGCCCCAGATGTCAACCGACTAGCGGGCACAGATACGCAGTATTTT.

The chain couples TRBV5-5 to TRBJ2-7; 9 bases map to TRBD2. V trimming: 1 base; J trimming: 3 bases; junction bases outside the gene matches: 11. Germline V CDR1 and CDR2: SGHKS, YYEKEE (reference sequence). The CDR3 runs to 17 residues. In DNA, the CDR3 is TGTGCCAGCAGCTTGCAAGCGGGAGGCTTGGGGGGCTACGAGCAGTACTTC. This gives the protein CASSLQAGGLGGYEQYF.

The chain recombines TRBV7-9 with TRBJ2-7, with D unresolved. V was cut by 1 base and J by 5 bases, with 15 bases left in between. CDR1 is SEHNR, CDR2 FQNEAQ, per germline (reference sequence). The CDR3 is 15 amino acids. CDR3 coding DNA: TGTGCCAGCAGCTTAGTTTCAACCCTTTCTGACGAGCAGTACTTC. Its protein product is CASSLVSTLSDEQYF.

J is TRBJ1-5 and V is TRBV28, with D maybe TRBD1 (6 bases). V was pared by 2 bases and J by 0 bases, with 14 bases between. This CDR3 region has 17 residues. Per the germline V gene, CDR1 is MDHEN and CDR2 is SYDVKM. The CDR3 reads CASSLVGGSFSNQPQHF. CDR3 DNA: TGTGCCAGCAGTTTAGTCGGGGGCAGTTTTAGCAATCAGCCCCAGCATTTT.

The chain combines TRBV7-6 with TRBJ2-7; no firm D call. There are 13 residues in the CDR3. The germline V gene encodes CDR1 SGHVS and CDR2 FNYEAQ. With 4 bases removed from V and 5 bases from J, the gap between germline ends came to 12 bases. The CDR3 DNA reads TGTGCCAGCAGCTCCCTCACCCGCGACGAGCAGTACTTC. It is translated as CASSSLTRDEQYF.

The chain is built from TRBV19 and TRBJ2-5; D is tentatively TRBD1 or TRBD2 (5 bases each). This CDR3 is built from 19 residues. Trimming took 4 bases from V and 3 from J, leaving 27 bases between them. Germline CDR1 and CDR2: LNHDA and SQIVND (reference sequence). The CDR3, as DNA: TGTGCCAGTAGTAGGTCGGGGCGGAGTACGGCTAATTTAAAAGAGACCCAGTACTTC. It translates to CASSRSGRSTANLKETQYF. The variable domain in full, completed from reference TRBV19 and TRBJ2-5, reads DGGITQSPKYLFRKEGQNVTLSCEQNLNHDAMYWYRQDPGQGLRLIYYSQIVNDFQKGDIAEGYSVSREKKESFPLTVTSAQKNPTAFYLCASSRSGRSTANLKETQYFGPGTRLLVL.

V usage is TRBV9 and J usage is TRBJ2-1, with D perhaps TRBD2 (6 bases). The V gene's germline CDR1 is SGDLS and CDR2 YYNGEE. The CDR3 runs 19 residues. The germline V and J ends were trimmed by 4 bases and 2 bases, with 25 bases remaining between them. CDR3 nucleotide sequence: TGTGCCAGCAGCCCCCGACTAGGAATTTCCCAAGTAACCTACAATGAGCAGTTCTTC. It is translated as CASSPRLGISQVTYNEQFF.

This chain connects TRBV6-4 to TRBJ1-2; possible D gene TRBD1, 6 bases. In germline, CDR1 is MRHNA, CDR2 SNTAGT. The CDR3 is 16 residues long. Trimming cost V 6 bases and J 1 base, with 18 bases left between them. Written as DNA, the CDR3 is TGTGCCAGCAGCGAGCTAGGACAGAAGATTAACTATGGCTACACCTTC. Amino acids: CASSELGQKINYGYTF.

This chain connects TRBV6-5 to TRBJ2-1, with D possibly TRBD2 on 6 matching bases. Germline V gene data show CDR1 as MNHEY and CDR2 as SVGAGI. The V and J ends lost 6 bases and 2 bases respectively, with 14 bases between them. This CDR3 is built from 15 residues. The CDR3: CASSLDGSTYNEQFF. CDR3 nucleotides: TGTGCCAGCAGCCTAGACGGGAGCACCTACAATGAGCAGTTCTTC.

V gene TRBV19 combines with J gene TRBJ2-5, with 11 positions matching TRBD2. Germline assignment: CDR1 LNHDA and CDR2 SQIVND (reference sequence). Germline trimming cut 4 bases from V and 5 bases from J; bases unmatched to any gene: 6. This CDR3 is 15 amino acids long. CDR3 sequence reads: CASSTTSGRGETQYF. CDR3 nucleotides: TGTGCCAGTAGTACAACTAGCGGGAGAGGGGAGACCCAGTACTTC.

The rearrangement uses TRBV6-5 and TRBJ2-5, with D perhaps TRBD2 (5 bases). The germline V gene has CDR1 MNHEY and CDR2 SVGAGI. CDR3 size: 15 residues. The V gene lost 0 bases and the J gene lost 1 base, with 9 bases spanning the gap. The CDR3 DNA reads TGTGCCAGCAGTTACTCTGTAAGCGGCCAAGAGACCCAGTACTTC. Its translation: CASSYSVSGQETQYF.

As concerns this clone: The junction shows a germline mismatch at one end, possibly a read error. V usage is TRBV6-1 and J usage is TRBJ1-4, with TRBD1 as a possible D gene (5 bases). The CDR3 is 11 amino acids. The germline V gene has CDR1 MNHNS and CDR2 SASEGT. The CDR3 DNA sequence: TGTGCCAGCAAGCGGGGCGAAAAACTGGTTTTT. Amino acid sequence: CASKRGEKLVF.

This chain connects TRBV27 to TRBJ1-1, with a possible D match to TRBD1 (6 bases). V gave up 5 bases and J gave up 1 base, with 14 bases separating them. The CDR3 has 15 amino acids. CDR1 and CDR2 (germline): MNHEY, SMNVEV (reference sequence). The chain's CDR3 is CASSPAGATNTEAFF. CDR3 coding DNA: TGTGCCAGCAGTCCCGCAGGGGCGACGAACACTGAAGCTTTCTTT.